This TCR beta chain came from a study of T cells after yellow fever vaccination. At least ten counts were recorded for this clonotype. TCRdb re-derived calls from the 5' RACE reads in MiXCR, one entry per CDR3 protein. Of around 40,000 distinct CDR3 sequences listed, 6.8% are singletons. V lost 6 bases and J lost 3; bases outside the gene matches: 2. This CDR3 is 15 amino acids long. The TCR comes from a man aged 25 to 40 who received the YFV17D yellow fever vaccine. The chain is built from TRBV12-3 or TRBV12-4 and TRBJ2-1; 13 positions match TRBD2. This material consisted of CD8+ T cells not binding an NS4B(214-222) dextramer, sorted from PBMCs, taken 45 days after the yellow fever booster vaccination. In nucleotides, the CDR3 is TGTGCCAGCAGCAGACTAGCGGGAGGCTACAATGAGCAGTTCTTC. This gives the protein CASSRLAGGYNEQFF.